This TCR beta chain was recorded in a study of T cells in Graves' hyperthyroidism and ophthalmopathy. Background on the study: Blood from the periphery was taken at initial diagnosis, before any treatment. Study-wide results and limits: Most thyroid clonotypes with frequency above 0.001 were detected in blood.

Calling Graves' hyperthyroidism stable meant ophthalmopathy did not progress within 18 months. This clonotype has a count of ten or more. Its specificity is not known. Amplified TCR beta CDR3 regions came from RNA transcripts. Using the HTBI primer set, a first-round RT-PCR was run on the TCR CDR3. One entry per CDR3 protein results from TCRdb running MiXCR on the multiplex PCR reads. This table holds 350,000 to 400,000 distinct CDR3 sequences, under 15% found once. The clonotype originates from a woman in her thirties with Graves' hyperthyroidism. Sequencing was performed on blood.

This CDR3 is CASSQIGHTGELFF. The CDR3 DNA sequence: TGTGCCAGCAGCCAAATCGGACACACCGGGGAGCTGTTTTTT. The V gene is TRBV3-1, the J gene TRBJ2-2, with D unresolved. V was shortened by 2 bases and J by 3 bases, with 7 bases between the two germline ends. The CDR3 runs 14 residues. Germline V gene lookup returns CDR1 LGHDT and CDR2 YNNKEL (reference sequence).